Listed here are 12 T cell receptor beta chains from one sample, sequenced in a study of blood T cell repertoires in COVID-19. Sequencing was performed with immunoSEQ multiplex PCR; in TCRdb, only in-frame clones are kept and a portion is missing. Here the sample spans 100,000 to 150,000 clones, around 81% being singletons. The sequencing input was peripheral blood. These receptors were obtained from a woman aged 60-75 years with active or convalescent COVID-19.

V and J are TRBV28 and TRBJ1-4, with 7 bases lining up with TRBD1. The CDR3 is made up of 14 amino acids. Trimming at V came to 5 bases and at J to 4 bases, leaving 4 bases not matched to a gene. Per the germline V gene, CDR1 is MDHEN and CDR2 is SYDVKM. The CDR3 loop is CASSEQGFNEKLFF. CDR3 sequence (DNA): TGTGCCAGCAGTGAACAGGGGTTTAATGAAAAACTGTTTTTT.

CDR3 coding DNA: TGCGCCAGCAGCCCCGCGGGGGACTATGGCTACACCTTC. It yields the protein CASSPAGDYGYTF. The J gene is TRBJ1-2, the V gene TRBV5-1; a weak D match, TRBD1 (5 bases). Germline CDR1 is SGHRS and CDR2 is YFSETQ. The CDR3 runs 13 residues. The V end lost 4 bases, the J end lost 3 bases, and 10 bases lay between the germline ends.

A remark on this clone: Other DNA sequences from this sample encode an identical CDR3 as well. CDR3 region: CASSFLDRLNTEAFF. The CDR3 nucleotides read TGCGCCAGCAGCTTCCTGGACAGACTGAACACTGAAGCTTTCTTT. The rearrangement joins TRBV5-1 to TRBJ1-1; possibly TRBD1 for D (6 bases). This CDR3 comprises 15 residues. The germline V and J ends were trimmed by 2 bases and 0 bases, with 11 bases remaining between them. Germline V lookup: CDR1 SGHRS, CDR2 YFSETQ.

The V call is TRBV2, the J call TRBJ1-1; no clear D. The germline V gene has CDR1 SNHLY and CDR2 FYNNEI. V gave up 3 bases and J gave up 1 base, with 6 bases separating them. This CDR3 has 13 amino acids. The CDR3 spells CASSEYKNTEAFF. The DNA for the CDR3 is TGTGCCAGCAGTGAGTATAAGAACACTGAAGCTTTCTTT.

Only a few counts were recorded for this clone. The gene calls are TRBV7-9 and TRBJ2-5; 7 bases match TRBD1. Germline V gene sequence: CDR1 SEHNR, CDR2 FQNEAQ (reference sequence). The CDR3 extends over 11 amino acids. V lost 5 bases to trimming and J lost 10 bases; unmatched junction nucleotides: 4. CDR3 residues: CASSRDSFQYF. The CDR3 DNA reads as TGTGCCAGCAGCCGGGACAGCTTCCAGTACTTC.

This clone was picked up a small number of times. This chain uses TRBV19 with TRBJ2-1, with a tentative D call TRBD1 (5 bases). V lost 6 bases and J 0 bases, leaving 12 bases between the germline ends. This CDR3 spans 15 amino acids. The germline gives CDR1 LNHDA, CDR2 SQIVND (reference sequence). CDR3 amino acids: CASSGHPSSYNEQFF. The CDR3 bases are TGTGCCAGTAGCGGACACCCGAGCTCCTACAATGAGCAGTTCTTC.

This chain joins TRBV24-1 and TRBJ2-2; 7 positions agree with TRBD1. This CDR3 is 15 amino acids long. V lost 5 bases and J lost 3; bases outside the gene matches: 5. Germline-derived CDR1 and CDR2 are KGHDR and SFDVKD. The CDR3 nucleotides are TGTGCCACCAGTGTGGACAGGTTCCACACCGGGGAGCTGTTTTTT. Protein: CATSVDRFHTGELFF.

A note on this clone: Other DNA sequences in this sample translate to the same CDR3. This chain links TRBV28 with TRBJ1-2; D unclear. The CDR3 sequence is 11 residues long. Germline CDR1 is MDHEN and CDR2 is SYDVKM. The germline V and J ends were trimmed by 9 bases and 4 bases, with 9 bases remaining between them. CDR3 sequence (DNA): TGTGCCAGTTCATCAGGCTATGGCTACACCTTC. Translation gives CASSSGYGYTF.

In DNA form, the CDR3 reads TGTGCCAGCAGCCCCGGGACTTACAATGAGCAGTTCTTC. It is translated as CASSPGTYNEQFF. The chain couples TRBV6-5 to TRBJ2-1, with D perhaps matching TRBD2 (6 bases). Germline V lookup: CDR1 MNHEY, CDR2 SVGAGI. Trimming cost V 6 bases and J 4 bases, with 10 bases left between them. The CDR3 consists of 13 residues.

The rearrangement links TRBV9 to TRBJ2-2, with D maybe TRBD2 (7 bases). The CDR3 extends over 14 amino acids. Germline V gives CDR1 SGDLS, CDR2 YYNGEE. V lost 4 bases and J lost 5, with 12 bases in between. The CDR3 region has the DNA TGTGCCAGCAGCCAGGGAGGGGGAACCGGGGAGCTGTTTTTT. Its translation: CASSQGGGTGELFF.

This chain uses TRBV9 with TRBJ2-3, with 12 bases aligning to TRBD2. J lost 2 bases, V lost 4 bases, and 5 bases had no gene match. Per the germline V gene, CDR1 is SGDLS and CDR2 is YYNGEE. This CDR3 is 16 amino acids long. The CDR3 protein is CASSYGLAGTTDTQYF. In nucleotides, the CDR3 is TGTGCCAGCAGCTACGGACTAGCGGGGACCACAGATACGCAGTATTTT. The variable domain in full, completed from reference TRBV9 and TRBJ2-3, reads DSGVTQTPKHLITATGQRVTLRCSPRSGDLSVYWYQQSLDQGLQFLIQYYNGEERAKGNILERFSAQQFPDLHSELNLSSLELGDSALYFCASSYGLAGTTDTQYFGPGTRLTVL.

The chain is built from TRBV7-3 and TRBJ2-1; D possibly corresponds to TRBD2 (6 bases). This CDR3 comprises 14 residues. The V gene lost 2 bases and the J gene lost 8 bases, with 13 bases spanning the gap. Germline V gene lookup returns CDR1 SGHTA and CDR2 FQGTGA. For the CDR3, the DNA is TGTGCCAGCAGCTTAGGGACTGGCCCTTATGAGCAGTTCTTC. Encoded protein: CASSLGTGPYEQFF. The complete variable domain, with remaining parts taken from reference TRBV7-3 and TRBJ2-1, reads GAGVSQTPSNKVTEKGKYVELRCDPISGHTALYWYRQSLGQGPEFLIYFQGTGAADDSGLPNDRFFAVRPEGSVSTLKIQRTERGDSAVYLCASSLGTGPYEQFFGPGTRLTVL.